The entry that follows covers one T cell receptor (beta chain) sequence. This clonotype was seen ten or more times. Its cognate antigen has yet to be identified. No per-base quality is available; no much larger clone lies one base away. The data originate from a study of human T cells and chemical hapten exposure (dated by TCRdb to the early 2020s). Context from the whole study: For sensitization, 2% DPC in acetone was applied to a 2 cm by 2 cm area of upper inner arm skin. Weekly therapeutic DPC doses were additionally applied to the scalp of patients throughout the roughly 22-week study period. Patch testing was done on the upper back using Finn chambers containing 0.01% DPC, and results were scored after 6 days according to International Contact Dermatitis Research Group standards. The patient cohort, mostly female, included alopecia areata with under or over 50% scalp involvement, alopecia totalis and alopecia universalis. Libraries were combined into a pool for sequencing, and differences in TCR yield between samples came mainly from small differences in library volumes within the pool. Peripheral blood TCR repertoire changes were tracked in vivo in alopecia patients during primary and secondary sensitization to the hapten diphenylcyclopropenone (DPC). Blood samples were taken from patients before sensitization (week 0) and at 2, 6 and about 24 weeks after DPC sensitization. Blood for TCR sequencing was provided by twenty-nine alopecia patients at one to four time points (pre-sensitization, 2, 6 and 24 weeks).

The sample's time point label, decoded: pre-sensitization, week 0. This specimen's treatment or condition label, interpreted: therapeutic diphenylcyclopropenone sensitization with weekly scalp DPC. At each patch-test visit, blood was drawn before the patch test was applied. Patients were eligible if aged 18 to 70, diagnosed with alopecia and judged suitable for DPC therapy, and pregnant patients were excluded. Total RNA was extracted from unfractionated whole blood collected in Tempus Blood RNA tubes. Library preparation was by RACE. Sequencing was carried out with a NextSeq 500. During library preparation, unique molecular identifiers were attached to individual cDNA molecules so that TCRs could be counted quantitatively and reproducibly. Each blood RNA sample was used to sequence both TCR alpha and TCR beta chains. The source study handled its data this way. The median number of TCRs per sample was roughly 98,000, ranging from roughly 20,000 to 700,000. V, J and CDR3 annotation of the TCR reads was carried out using the Decombinator software suite. For PS versus PT1 abundance plots, all samples were subsampled to the same number of TCRs (28,000). TCRs were defined as expanded if absent before sensitization and observed at least eight times at the 2-week time point. TCRdb reworked the public reads: Q25 trimming with fastp, MiXCR clone assembly, productive beta chains retained. Here each entry gathers all rows of one CDR3 protein and keeps the most common genes and DNA. The V and J calls follow TCRdb's processing rather than the paper's. The sample table contains 62,000 or so distinct CDR3 sequences; only one count was recorded for 9.5% to 13% of them. The top ten hold approximately 5.5% of the sample.

The CDR3, cysteine through phenylalanine, is 17 amino acids long. The only DNA kept is the CDR3, 51 bases in frame from the first base. In the germline V gene, CDR1 corresponds to SGHTA and CDR2 to FQGTGA. Clipping removes 1 base from V and 0 bases from J, with 6 as the unmatched junction base count. What the work shows at the level of the full study, not this receptor alone: Patch test score was positively correlated with the number of PT1 expanded TCRs, with significance at thresholds 8, 16 and 32 but not at 4. Expanded TCRs formed significantly more large CDR3 similarity clusters than pre-sensitization or healthy control sets, consistent with antigen-driven responses. DPC sensitization did not change how many TCRs were above 1 in 1000 frequency, and no evidence was found of alterations in global repertoire structure. Because all patients had alopecia, a presumed autoimmune disease, the immune response of the patients might differ from that of healthy individuals. After repeated subsampling, changes were observed in the strength of the expansion versus patch-test correlation and in the threshold at which the correlation became significant.

The source material was whole blood, sampled in connection with sensitization to the hapten diphenylcyclopropenone (DPC). The receptor comes from a woman aged 50 to 65 with alopecia areata. Some clones in this sample may be carry-over from other donors' samples. The chain couples TRBV7-3 to TRBJ2-3; 8 bases in the middle match TRBD2. DNA sequence: TGTGCCAGCAGCTTAATGGGACTAGGGTCTAGCACAGATACGCAGTATTTT. Translation gives CASSLMGLGSSTDTQYF.